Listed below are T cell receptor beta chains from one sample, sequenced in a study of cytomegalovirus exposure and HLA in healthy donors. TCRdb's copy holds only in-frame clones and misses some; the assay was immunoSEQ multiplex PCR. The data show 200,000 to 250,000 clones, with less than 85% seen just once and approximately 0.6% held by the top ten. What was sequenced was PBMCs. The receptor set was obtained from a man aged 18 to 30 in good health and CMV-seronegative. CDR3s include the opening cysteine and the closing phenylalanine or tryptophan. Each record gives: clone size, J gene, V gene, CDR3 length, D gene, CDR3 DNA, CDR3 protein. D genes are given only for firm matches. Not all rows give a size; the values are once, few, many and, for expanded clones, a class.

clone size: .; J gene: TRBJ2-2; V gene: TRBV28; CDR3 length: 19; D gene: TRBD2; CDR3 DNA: TGTGCCAGCAGACGAAACAGGGCTAGCGGGAGGCTTAACACCGGGGAGCTGTTTTTT; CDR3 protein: CASRRNRASGRLNTGELFF
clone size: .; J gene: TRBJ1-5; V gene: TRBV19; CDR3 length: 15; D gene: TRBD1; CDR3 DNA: TGTGCCAGTACCCCGACAGGGAATGTCGGTCAGCCCCAGCATTTT; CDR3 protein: CASTPTGNVGQPQHF
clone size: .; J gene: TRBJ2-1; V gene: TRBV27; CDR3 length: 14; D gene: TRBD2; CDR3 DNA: TGTGCCAGCAGTTTAGCGGGAGAGGGAAGTGAGCAGTTCTTC; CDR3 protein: CASSLAGEGSEQFF
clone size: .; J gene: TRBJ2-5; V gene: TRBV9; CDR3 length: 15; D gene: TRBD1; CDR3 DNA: TGTGCCAGCAGTCAAAGAGGGGGCATCGGAGAGACCCAGTACTTC; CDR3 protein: CASSQRGGIGETQYF
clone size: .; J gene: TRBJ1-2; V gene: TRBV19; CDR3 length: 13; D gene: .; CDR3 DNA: TGTGCCTGCCAACAAAGGGAGAACTATGGCTACACCTTC; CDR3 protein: CACQQRENYGYTF
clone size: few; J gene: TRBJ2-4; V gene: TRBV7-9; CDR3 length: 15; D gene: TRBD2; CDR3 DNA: TGTGCCAGCAGCCCCGGGACTAGCGGACAAAACATTCAGTACTTC; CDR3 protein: CASSPGTSGQNIQYF
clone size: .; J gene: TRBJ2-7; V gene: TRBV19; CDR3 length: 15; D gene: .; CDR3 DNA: TGTGCCAGTAGCTTAAGGGACGGGGGTCCCTACGAGCAGTACTTC; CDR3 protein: CASSLRDGGPYEQYF
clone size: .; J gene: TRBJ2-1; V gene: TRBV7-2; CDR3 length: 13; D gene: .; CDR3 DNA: TGTGCCAGCAGCCGGAACCTTGGAGATGAGCAGTTCTTC; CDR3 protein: CASSRNLGDEQFF
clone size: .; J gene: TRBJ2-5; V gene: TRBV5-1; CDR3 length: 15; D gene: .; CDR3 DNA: TGCGCCAGCAGCAATCCCGGGACTGTTAAAGAGACCCAGTACTTC; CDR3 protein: CASSNPGTVKETQYF
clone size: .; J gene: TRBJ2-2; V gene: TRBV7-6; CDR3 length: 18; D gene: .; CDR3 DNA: TGTGCCAGCAGCTCTCAACCGGACAGTATCCGATGGGGCGGGGAGCTGTTTTTT; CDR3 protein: CASSSQPDSIRWGGELFF
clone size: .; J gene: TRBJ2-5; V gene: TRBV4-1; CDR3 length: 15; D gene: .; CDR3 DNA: TGCGCCAGCAGCCAAGAAAGTAACAGGGAAGAGACCCAGTACTTC; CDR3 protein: CASSQESNREETQYF
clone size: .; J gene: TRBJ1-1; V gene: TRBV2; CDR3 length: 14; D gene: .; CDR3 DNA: TGTGCCAGCAGTGACGAGTCCATAGACACTGAAGCTTTCTTT; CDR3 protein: CASSDESIDTEAFF
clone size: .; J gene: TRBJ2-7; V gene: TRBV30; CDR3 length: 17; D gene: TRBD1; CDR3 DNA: TGTGCCTGGATGGAGTGGTCGGGACAGAGTACAGACGAGGGGCAGTACTTC; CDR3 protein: CAWMEWSGQSTDEGQYF
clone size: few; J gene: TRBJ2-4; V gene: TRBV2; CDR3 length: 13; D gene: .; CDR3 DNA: TGTGCCAGCATCCCGGCGAGGATAAACATTCAGTACTTC; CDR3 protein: CASIPARINIQYF
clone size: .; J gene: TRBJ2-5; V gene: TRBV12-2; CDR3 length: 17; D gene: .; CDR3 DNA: TGTGCAAGTCGCTTACCAAAATGGACTAGCGGGGGGAAGACCCAGTACTTC; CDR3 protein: CASRLPKWTSGGKTQYF
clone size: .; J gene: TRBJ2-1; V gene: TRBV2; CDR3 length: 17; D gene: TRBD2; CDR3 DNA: TGTGCCAGCAAATTCGGAGCGGGAGGCGGAGCCTACAATGAGCAGTTCTTC; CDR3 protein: CASKFGAGGGAYNEQFF
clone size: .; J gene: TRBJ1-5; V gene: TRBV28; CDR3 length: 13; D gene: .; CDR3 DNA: TGTGCCAGCAGTTTGTGGCAGGATCAGCCCCAGCATTTT; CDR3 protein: CASSLWQDQPQHF
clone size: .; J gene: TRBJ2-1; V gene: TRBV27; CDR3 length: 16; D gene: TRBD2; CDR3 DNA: TGTGCCAGCACCATGACTAGCGCGAGCTCCTACAATGAGCAGTTCTTC; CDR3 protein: CASTMTSASSYNEQFF
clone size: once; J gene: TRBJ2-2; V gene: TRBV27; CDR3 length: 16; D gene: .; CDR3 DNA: TGTGCCAGCAGTTTGGTCGGGGGAGCGGACACCGGGGAGCTGTTTTTT; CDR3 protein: CASSLVGGADTGELFF
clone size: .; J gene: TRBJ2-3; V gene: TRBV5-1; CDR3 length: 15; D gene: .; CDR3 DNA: TGCGCCAGCAGCCTTGGACAGGGAGGGACAGATACGCAGTATTTT; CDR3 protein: CASSLGQGGTDTQYF
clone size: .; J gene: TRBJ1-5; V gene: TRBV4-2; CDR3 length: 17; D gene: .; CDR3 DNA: TGTGCCAGCAGCCAAGTGTTAACTGACTATAGCAATCAGCCCCAGCATTTT; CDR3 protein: CASSQVLTDYSNQPQHF
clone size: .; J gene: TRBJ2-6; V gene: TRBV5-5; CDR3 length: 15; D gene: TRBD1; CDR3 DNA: TGTGCCAGCAGCGAGACAGGGACCGGGGCCAACGTCCTGACTTTC; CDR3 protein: CASSETGTGANVLTF
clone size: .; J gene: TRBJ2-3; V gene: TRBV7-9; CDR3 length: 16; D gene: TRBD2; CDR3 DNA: TGTGCCAGCAGCCCACTAGCGGGAGGAAAGACAGATACGCAGTATTTT; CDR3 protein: CASSPLAGGKTDTQYF
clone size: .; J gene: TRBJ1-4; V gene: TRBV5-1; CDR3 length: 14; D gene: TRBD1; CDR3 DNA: TGCGCCAGCAGCTCACAGGGGGTTGGTGAAAAACTGTTTTTT; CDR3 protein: CASSSQGVGEKLFF
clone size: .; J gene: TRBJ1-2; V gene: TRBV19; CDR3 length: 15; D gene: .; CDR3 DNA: TGTGCCAGTAGTATAGCGGGGGTTGTTGACTATGGCTACACCTTC; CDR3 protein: CASSIAGVVDYGYTF
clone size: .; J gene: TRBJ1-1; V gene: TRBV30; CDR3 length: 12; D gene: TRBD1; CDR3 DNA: TGTCTCCGACAGGGCCAGAACACTGAAGCTTTCTTT; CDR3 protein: CLRQGQNTEAFF
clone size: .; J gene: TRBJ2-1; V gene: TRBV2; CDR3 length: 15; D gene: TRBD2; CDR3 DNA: TGTGCCAGCAGTCTGGGACTAGCGGGAGGGGATGTGCAGTTCTTC; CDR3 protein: CASSLGLAGGDVQFF
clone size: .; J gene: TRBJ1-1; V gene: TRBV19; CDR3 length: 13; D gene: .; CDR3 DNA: TGTGCCAGTAGTATTGTAAGAGACACTGAAGCTTTCTTT; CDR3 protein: CASSIVRDTEAFF
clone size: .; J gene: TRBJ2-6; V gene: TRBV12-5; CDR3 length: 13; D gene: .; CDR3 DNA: TGTGCTAGTGTCAGCTCTGGGGCCAACGTCCTGACTTTC; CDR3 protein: CASVSSGANVLTF
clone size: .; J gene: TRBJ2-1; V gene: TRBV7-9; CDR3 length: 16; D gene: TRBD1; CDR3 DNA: TGTGCCAGCAGCTCTCCCGGGACAGGGGGGGACAATGAGCAGTTCTTC; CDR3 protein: CASSSPGTGGDNEQFF
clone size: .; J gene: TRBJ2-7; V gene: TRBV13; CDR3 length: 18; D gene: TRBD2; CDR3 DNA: TGTGCCAGCAGCTCGACCGGGACTAGCGGGACGAACTCCTACGAGCAGTACTTC; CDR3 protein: CASSSTGTSGTNSYEQYF
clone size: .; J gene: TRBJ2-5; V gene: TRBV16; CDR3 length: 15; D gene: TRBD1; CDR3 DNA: TGTGCCAGCAGCCAATCACAGGGGGCAGGGGAGACCCAGTACTTC; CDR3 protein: CASSQSQGAGETQYF
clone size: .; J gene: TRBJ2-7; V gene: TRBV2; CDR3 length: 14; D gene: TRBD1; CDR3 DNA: TGTGCCAGCAGTGAGGTACAGGGGGCGGGTGAGCAGTACTTC; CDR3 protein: CASSEVQGAGEQYF
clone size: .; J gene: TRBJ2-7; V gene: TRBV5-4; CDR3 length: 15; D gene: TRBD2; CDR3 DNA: TGTGCCAGCAGCTTGGATGGGACTAGCGGCTACGAGCAGTACTTC; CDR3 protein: CASSLDGTSGYEQYF
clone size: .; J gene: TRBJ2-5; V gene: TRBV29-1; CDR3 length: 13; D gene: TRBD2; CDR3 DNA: TGCAGCTTCGGAACGGGAGGGGGGGAGACCCAGTACTTC; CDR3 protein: CSFGTGGGETQYF
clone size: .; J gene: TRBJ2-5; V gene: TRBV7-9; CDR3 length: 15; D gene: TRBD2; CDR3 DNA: TGTGCCAGCAGCTCCCAGCGGGAGGCCCAAGAGACCCAGTACTTC; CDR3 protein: CASSSQREAQETQYF
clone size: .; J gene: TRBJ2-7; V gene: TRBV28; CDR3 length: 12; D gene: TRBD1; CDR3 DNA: TGTGCCAGTAGGGACAGGATCTACGAGCAGTACTTC; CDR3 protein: CASRDRIYEQYF
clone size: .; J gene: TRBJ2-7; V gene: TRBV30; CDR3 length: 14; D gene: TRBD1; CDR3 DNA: TGTGCCTGGAATGGGGACAGGGGTACCTACGAGCAGTACTTC; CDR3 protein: CAWNGDRGTYEQYF
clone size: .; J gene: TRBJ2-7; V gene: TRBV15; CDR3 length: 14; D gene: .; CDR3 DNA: TGTGCCACCAGCTGGGCCGCGGGGACCTACGAGCAGTACTTC; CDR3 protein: CATSWAAGTYEQYF
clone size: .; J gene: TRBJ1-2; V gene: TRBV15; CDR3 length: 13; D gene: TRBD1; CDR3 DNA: TGTGCCACCAGCAGAAGGACAGGGGATGGCTACACCTTC; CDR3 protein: CATSRRTGDGYTF
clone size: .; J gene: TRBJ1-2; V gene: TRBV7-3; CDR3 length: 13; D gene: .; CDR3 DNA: TGTGCCAGCAGCCCGGGATCCAGCGATGGCTACACCTTC; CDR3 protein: CASSPGSSDGYTF
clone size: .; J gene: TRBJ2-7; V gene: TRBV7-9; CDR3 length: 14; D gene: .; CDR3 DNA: TGTGCCAGCAGTATCCCGGGAACTCACTACGAGCAGTACTTC; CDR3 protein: CASSIPGTHYEQYF
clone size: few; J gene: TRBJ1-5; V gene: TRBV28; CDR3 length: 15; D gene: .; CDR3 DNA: TGTGCCAGCAGTTTAGGGGGGGCCGGTAATCAGCCCCAGCATTTT; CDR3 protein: CASSLGGAGNQPQHF
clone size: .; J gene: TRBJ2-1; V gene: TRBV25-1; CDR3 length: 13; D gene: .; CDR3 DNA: TGTGCCAGCAGGGCAGGTACCTACAATGAGCAGTTCTTC; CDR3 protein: CASRAGTYNEQFF
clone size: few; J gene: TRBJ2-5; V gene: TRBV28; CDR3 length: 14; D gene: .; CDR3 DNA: TGTGCCAGCAGTCCCGACAGTCTAGGAGAGACCCAGTACTTC; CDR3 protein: CASSPDSLGETQYF